Presented here are 5 T cell receptor beta chains from one specimen sequenced in a study of vaccination effects on CD4 cells after COVID-19. Profiled with immunoSEQ multiplex PCR; TCRdb holds only in-frame clones, not every one. The sample has around 37,000 clones; around 78% are singletons. Sequencing followed a ViraFEST assay step that expanded antigen-specific CD4+ T cells with viral peptide pools. Researchers isolated CD4+ T cells once approximately eleven days of culture had elapsed. This individual tested PCR-positive for SARS-CoV-2 infection between March and December 2020. Their antigen targets remain unknown. The sample here was CD4+ T cells from PBMCs cultured with a peptide pool, taken before COVID-19 vaccination. The receptors derive from a human donor who had a prior SARS-CoV-2 infection.

The chain couples TRBV30 to TRBJ2-1, with D possibly called TRBD1 or TRBD2 (5 bases each). Per germline, CDR1 GTSNPN and CDR2 SVGIG (reference sequence). The V end was cut by 1 base, the J end by 9 bases, with 16 bases between. This CDR3 spans 14 amino acids. Here the CDR3 reads CAWSDPGRGGEQFF. The CDR3 bases are TGTGCCTGGAGTGACCCGGGACGAGGCGGTGAGCAGTTCTTC.

The CDR3: CASSLRASTDTQYF. The CDR3 region has the DNA TGTGCCAGCAGCCTAAGGGCTAGCACAGATACGCAGTATTTT. The genes are TRBV14 and TRBJ2-3; unclear D gene. There are 14 residues in the CDR3. V was shortened by 4 bases and J by 0 bases, with 8 bases between the two germline ends. Germline CDR1 SGHDN, CDR2 FVKESK.

The chain couples TRBV12-3 or TRBV12-4 to TRBJ1-4; D remains unclear. Trimming pared 2 bases from V and 8 bases from J, leaving 3 bases between. The CDR3 consists of 11 residues. The CDR3 region has the DNA TGTGCCAGCAGTTTACGGGAAAAACTGTTTTTT. This gives the protein CASSLREKLFF.

This chain joins TRBV7-8 and TRBJ1-3; no clear D. The V gene's germline CDR1 is SGHVS and CDR2 FQNEAQ. The V end was cut by 4 bases, the J end by 4 bases, with 11 bases between. The CDR3 has 14 amino acids. CDR3 loop: CASSSVALGNTIYF. DNA of the CDR3: TGTGCCAGCAGCTCAGTAGCCCTCGGAAACACCATATATTTT.

This clone was seen only a few times. V is TRBV4-1 and J is TRBJ2-1, with 9 bases fitting TRBD2. This CDR3 has 16 residues. Germline-derived CDR1 and CDR2 are MGHRA and YSYEKL. Trimming removed 3 bases from V and 8 bases from J; junction bases left unmatched: 11. CDR3 coding DNA: TGCGCCAGCAGCCAGCCGACTAGCGGTAAAAGGGATGAGCAGTTCTTC. It yields the protein CASSQPTSGKRDEQFF.